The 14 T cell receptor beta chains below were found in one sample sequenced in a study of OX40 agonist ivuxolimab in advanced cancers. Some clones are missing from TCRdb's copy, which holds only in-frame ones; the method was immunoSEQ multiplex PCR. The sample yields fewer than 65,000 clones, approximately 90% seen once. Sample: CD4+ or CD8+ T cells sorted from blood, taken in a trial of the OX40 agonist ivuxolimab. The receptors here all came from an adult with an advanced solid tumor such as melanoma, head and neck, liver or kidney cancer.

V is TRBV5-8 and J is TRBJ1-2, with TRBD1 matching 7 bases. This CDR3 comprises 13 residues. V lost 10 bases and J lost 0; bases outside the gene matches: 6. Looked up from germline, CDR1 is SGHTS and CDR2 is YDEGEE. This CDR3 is CASGQLTNYGYTF. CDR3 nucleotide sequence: TGTGCCTCGGGACAGCTTACTAACTATGGCTACACCTTC.

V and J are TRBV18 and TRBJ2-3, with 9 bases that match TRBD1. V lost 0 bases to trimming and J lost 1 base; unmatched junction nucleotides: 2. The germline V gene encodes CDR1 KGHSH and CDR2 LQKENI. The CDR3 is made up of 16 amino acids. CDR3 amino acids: CASSPPGQGGTDTQYF. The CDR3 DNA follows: TGTGCCAGCTCACCACCGGGACAGGGAGGCACAGATACGCAGTATTTT.

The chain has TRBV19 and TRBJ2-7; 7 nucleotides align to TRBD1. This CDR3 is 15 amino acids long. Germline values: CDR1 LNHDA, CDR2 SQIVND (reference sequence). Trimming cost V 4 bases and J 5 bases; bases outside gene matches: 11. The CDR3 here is CASSNGQVGRNEQYF. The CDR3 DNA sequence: TGTGCCAGTAGTAACGGACAGGTGGGTCGAAACGAGCAGTACTTC.

In nucleotides, the CDR3 is TGTGCCAGCAGCTCCCAACAGGGCGGGACCCAGTACTTC. This gives the protein CASSSQQGGTQYF. The J gene is TRBJ2-5, the V gene TRBV7-3; perhaps TRBD1 as D (6 bases). Looked up from germline, CDR1 is SGHTA and CDR2 is FQGTGA. The V end was cut by 4 bases, the J end by 7 bases, with 13 bases between. The CDR3 sequence is 13 residues long.

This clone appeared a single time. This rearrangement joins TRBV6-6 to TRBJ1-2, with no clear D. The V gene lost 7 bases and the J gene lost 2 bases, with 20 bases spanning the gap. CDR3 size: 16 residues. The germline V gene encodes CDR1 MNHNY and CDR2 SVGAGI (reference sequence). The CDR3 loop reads CASTQGLKPRNYGYTF. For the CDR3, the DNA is TGTGCCAGCACCCAAGGGCTCAAACCGCGAAACTATGGCTACACCTTC.

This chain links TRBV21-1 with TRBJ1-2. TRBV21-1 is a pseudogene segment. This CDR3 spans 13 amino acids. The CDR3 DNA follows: TGTGCCAGCACCCCGGGACCCATAGATGGCTACACCTTC. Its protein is CASTPGPIDGYTF.

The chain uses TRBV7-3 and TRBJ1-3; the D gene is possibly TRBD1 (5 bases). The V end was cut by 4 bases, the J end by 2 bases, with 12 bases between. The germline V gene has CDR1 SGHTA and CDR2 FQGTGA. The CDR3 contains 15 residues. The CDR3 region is CASSSGGATGNTIYF. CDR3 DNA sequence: TGTGCCAGCAGCTCGGGGGGAGCCACTGGAAACACCATATATTTT. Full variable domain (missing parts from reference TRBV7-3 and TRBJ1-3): GAGVSQTPSNKVTEKGKYVELRCDPISGHTALYWYRQSLGQGPEFLIYFQGTGAADDSGLPNDRFFAVRPEGSVSTLKIQRTERGDSAVYLCASSSGGATGNTIYFGEGSWLTVV.

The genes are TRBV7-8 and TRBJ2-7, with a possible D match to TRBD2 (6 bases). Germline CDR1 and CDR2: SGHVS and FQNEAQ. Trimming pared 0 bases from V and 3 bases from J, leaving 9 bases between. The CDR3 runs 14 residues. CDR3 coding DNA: TGTGCCAGCAGCTTAGCGGGGACTGTCTACGAGCAGTACTTC. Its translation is CASSLAGTVYEQYF.

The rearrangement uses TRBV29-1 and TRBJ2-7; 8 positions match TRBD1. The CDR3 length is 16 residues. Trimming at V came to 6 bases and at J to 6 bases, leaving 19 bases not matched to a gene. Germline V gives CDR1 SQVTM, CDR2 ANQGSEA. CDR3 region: CSVSHLRQGPSAEQYF. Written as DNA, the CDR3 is TGCAGCGTCTCGCACCTTAGACAGGGGCCCTCCGCCGAGCAGTACTTC.

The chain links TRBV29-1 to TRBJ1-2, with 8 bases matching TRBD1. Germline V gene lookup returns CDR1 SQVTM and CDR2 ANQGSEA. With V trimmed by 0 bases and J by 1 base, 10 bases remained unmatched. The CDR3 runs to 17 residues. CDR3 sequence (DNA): TGCAGCGTTGAAGATCTGACAGGGGCTTCCCTTAACTATGGCTACACCTTC. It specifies CSVEDLTGASLNYGYTF.

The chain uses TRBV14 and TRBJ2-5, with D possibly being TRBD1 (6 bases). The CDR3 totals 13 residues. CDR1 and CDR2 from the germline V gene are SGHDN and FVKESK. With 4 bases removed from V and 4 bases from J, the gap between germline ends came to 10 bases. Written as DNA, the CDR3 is TGTGCCAGCAGCCGAACAGGGTCAGAGACCCAGTACTTC. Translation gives CASSRTGSETQYF.

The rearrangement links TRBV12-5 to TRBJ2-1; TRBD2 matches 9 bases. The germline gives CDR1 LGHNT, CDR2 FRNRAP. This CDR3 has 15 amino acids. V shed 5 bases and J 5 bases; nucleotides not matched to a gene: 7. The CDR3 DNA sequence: TGTGCTAGTGGTCCCGGACTAGCGACCGACAATGAGCAGTTCTTC. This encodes CASGPGLATDNEQFF.

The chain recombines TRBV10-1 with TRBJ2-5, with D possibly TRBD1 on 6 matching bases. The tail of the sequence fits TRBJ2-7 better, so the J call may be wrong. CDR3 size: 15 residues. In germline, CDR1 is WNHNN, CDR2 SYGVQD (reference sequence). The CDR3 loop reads CASSDPGHSSYEQYF. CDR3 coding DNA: TGCGCCAGCAGTGACCCGGGACATTCTTCCTACGAGCAGTACTTC.

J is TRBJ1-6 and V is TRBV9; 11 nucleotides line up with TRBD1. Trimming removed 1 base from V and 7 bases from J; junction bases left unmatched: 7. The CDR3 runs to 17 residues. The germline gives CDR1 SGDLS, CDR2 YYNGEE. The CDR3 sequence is CASSVSPGTGGNSPLHF. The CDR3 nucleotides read TGTGCCAGCAGCGTATCCCCCGGGACAGGGGGGAATTCACCCCTCCACTTT.